The 23 T cell receptor beta chains below all came from one sample that was sequenced in a study of T cells after yellow fever vaccination. TCRdb independently ran MiXCR on the 5' RACE reads; one entry per CDR3 protein. The table has 90,000 to 150,000 distinct CDR3 sequences, 7.2% seen once; the top ten hold roughly 2.8%. The sample here was CD4+ T cells sorted from PBMCs, taken 35 to 50 days after the first yellow fever vaccination. These receptors were taken from a young man who received the YFV17D yellow fever vaccine.

This clonotype was seen repeatedly, ten times or more. The gene calls are TRBV3-1 and TRBJ1-5, with D maybe TRBD1 (6 bases). This CDR3 contains 13 residues. Germline assignment: CDR1 LGHDT and CDR2 YNNKEL (reference sequence). Trimming cost V 4 bases and J 9 bases, with 13 bases left between them. For the CDR3, the DNA is TGTGCCAGCAGCCGCGGACAGTACTTGCCCCAGCATTTT. Its translation: CASSRGQYLPQHF.

This clonotype was found many times. The chain combines TRBV7-3 with TRBJ1-1; D call uncertain. V lost 2 bases to trimming and J lost 3 bases, with 16 bases between them. The CDR3 is 16 residues long. Germline CDR1 SGHTA, CDR2 FQGTGA. The DNA of the CDR3 is TGTGCCAGCAGCTTAGAAGGACGTAACTGGGACACTGAAGCTTTCTTT. Protein: CASSLEGRNWDTEAFF.

This clonotype was counted at least ten times. The gene calls are TRBV5-1 and TRBJ2-5; possible D gene TRBD2, 6 bases. V gave up 4 bases and J gave up 4 bases, with 14 bases separating them. The CDR3 sequence is 14 residues long. The germline CDR1 and CDR2 sequences are SGHRS and YFSETQ. The CDR3 reads CASSAGPAGETQYF. In DNA, the CDR3 is TGCGCCAGCAGCGCGGGACCGGCAGGAGAGACCCAGTACTTC.

This clonotype was recorded a few times. The V and J genes are TRBV19 and TRBJ1-6; D gene ambiguous. In germline, CDR1 is LNHDA, CDR2 SQIVND (reference sequence). Trimming stripped 5 bases from V and 9 bases from J, with 17 bases between. The CDR3 is made up of 15 amino acids. The CDR3 region is CASSVVMDFTSPLHF. CDR3 nucleotide sequence: TGTGCCAGTAGTGTAGTTATGGACTTTACTTCACCCCTCCACTTT.

Many counts were recorded for this clonotype. This chain uses TRBV5-4 with TRBJ2-2; TRBD2 agrees at 8 bases. Trimming at V came to 4 bases and at J to 4 bases, leaving 12 bases not matched to a gene. The CDR3 runs to 17 residues. Per the germline V gene, CDR1 is SGHNT and CDR2 is YYREEE (reference sequence). The CDR3, as DNA: TGTGCCAGCAGCCAAAAGCGGGGGTCCCCGGCCACCGGGGAGCTGTTTTTT. Its protein product is CASSQKRGSPATGELFF. The full variable domain, with the rest looked up from reference TRBV5-4 and TRBJ2-2, is ETGVTQSPTHLIKTRGQQVTLRCSSQSGHNTVSWYQQALGQGPQFIFQYYREEENGRGNFPPRFSGLQFPNYSSELNVNALELDDSALYLCASSQKRGSPATGELFFGEGSRLTVL.

There are many counts of this clonotype. V is TRBV12-3 or TRBV12-4 and J is TRBJ1-6; maybe TRBD1 (5 bases). The germline V and J ends were trimmed by 3 bases and 10 bases, with 13 bases remaining between them. There are 14 residues in the CDR3. The CDR3 loop reads CASSFEAGKSPLHF. The CDR3 nucleotides are TGTGCCAGCAGTTTTGAGGCAGGGAAGTCACCCCTCCACTTT.

This clonotype was found many times. This chain connects TRBV12-3 or TRBV12-4 to TRBJ1-1; 7 bases agree with TRBD1. This CDR3 comprises 13 residues. V gave up 7 bases and J gave up 0 bases; unmatched junction bases: 2. The CDR3 nucleotides are TGTGCCAGCACGGGACAGATGAACACTGAAGCTTTCTTT. Residues: CASTGQMNTEAFF.

This clonotype showed up many times. V and J are TRBV20-1 and TRBJ1-2, with D possibly matching TRBD1 (5 bases). The CDR3 has 13 residues. Trimming took off 0 bases at V and 7 bases at J, with 12 bases between the two ends. Germline assignment: CDR1 DFQATT and CDR2 SNEGSKA (reference sequence). The CDR3 nucleotides read TGCAGTGCTAGAGATTCTGGGGCGGTTGGCTACACCTTC. This sequence encodes CSARDSGAVGYTF.

Ten or more counts support this clonotype. The V call is TRBV20-1, the J call TRBJ2-7; maybe TRBD1 (5 bases). CDR3 length: 15 residues. V shed 3 bases and J shed 0 bases, with 15 bases lying between them. Germline CDR1 reads DFQATT; CDR2 reads SNEGSKA (reference sequence). CDR3 in amino acids: CSASWGRVSSYEQYF. CDR3 sequence (DNA): TGCAGTGCTAGTTGGGGCAGGGTCAGCTCCTACGAGCAGTACTTC.

This clonotype was picked up many times. The J gene is TRBJ1-2, the V gene TRBV3-1; 8 bases are a match to TRBD1. Germline lookup yields CDR1 LGHDT and CDR2 YNNKEL (reference sequence). Trimming took 4 bases from V and 8 from J; bases not matched to a gene: 9. The CDR3 is 14 residues long. CDR3: CASSPGSGGRGYTF. CDR3 DNA sequence: TGTGCCAGCAGCCCCGGCTCAGGGGGCCGCGGCTACACCTTC.

This chain connects TRBV5-1 to TRBJ2-1; D is possibly TRBD1 (5 bases). With 1 base removed from V and 5 bases from J, the gap between germline ends came to 10 bases. The CDR3 length is 14 residues. Germline V lookup: CDR1 SGHRS, CDR2 YFSETQ. The CDR3 coding sequence is TGCGCCAGCAGCTTGAGACAGTGGGACAATGAGCAGTTCTTC. It is translated as CASSLRQWDNEQFF.

About this clonotype: It may be a read error: a sequence one base away is much more abundant. The CDR3 DNA reads TGTGCCAGCATGGGGTTCACAGATACGCAGTATTTT. It codes for CASMGFTDTQYF. The chain carries TRBV11-1 and TRBJ2-3, with no clear D. This CDR3 is 12 amino acids long. Trimming stripped 7 bases from V and 2 bases from J, with 7 bases between. Germline V gene sequence: CDR1 SGHAT, CDR2 FQDESV (reference sequence).

This clonotype was detected ten times or more. The chain carries TRBV2 and TRBJ2-1; 7 nucleotides line up with TRBD2. Trimming removed 8 bases from V and 5 bases from J; junction bases left unmatched: 6. Germline V CDR1 and CDR2: SNHLY, FYNNEI. The CDR3 spans 13 residues. CDR3 loop: CASGTTSDNEQFF. In nucleotides, the CDR3 is TGTGCCAGCGGGACTACTTCCGACAATGAGCAGTTCTTC.

This clonotype appeared many times. The V and J genes are TRBV12-3 or TRBV12-4 and TRBJ2-7; 8 bases match TRBD2. This CDR3 region has 14 residues. Trimming removed 2 bases from V and 6 bases from J; junction bases left unmatched: 6. This CDR3 is CASSLTGAGGEQYF. The DNA for the CDR3 is TGTGCCAGCAGTTTAACGGGGGCGGGAGGCGAGCAGTACTTC.

This clonotype has ten or more counts. The genes are TRBV6-4 and TRBJ1-2, with D unresolved. Germline V gene sequence: CDR1 MRHNA, CDR2 SNTAGT. V was trimmed by 0 bases and J by 4 bases, leaving 9 bases between them. The CDR3 spans 14 residues. CDR3 DNA sequence: TGTGCCAGCAGTGACTCGCCGGGCCTCTATGGCTACACCTTC. Amino acid sequence: CASSDSPGLYGYTF.

This clonotype appeared many times. The chain recombines TRBV10-3 with TRBJ2-5; unclear D gene. V dropped 5 bases and J dropped 5 bases, with 12 bases sitting between them. This CDR3 contains 13 residues. Germline V gene lookup returns CDR1 ENHRY and CDR2 SYGVKD. CDR3: CAISRSVGETQYF. The CDR3 DNA reads TGTGCCATCAGTCGAAGCGTGGGGGAGACCCAGTACTTC.

This clonotype has at least ten counts. This chain joins TRBV12-3 or TRBV12-4 and TRBJ2-7, with TRBD1 identical over 9 bases. Unmatched junction bases numbered 9, after V lost 1 base and J lost 5 bases. The length of the CDR3 is 16 residues. CDR3 sequence (DNA): TGTGCCAGCAGTTTAGATGGTACAGGGGGCAACGACGAGCAGTACGTC. Translation gives CASSLDGTGGNDEQYV.

This clonotype was found many times. The chain carries TRBV5-1 and TRBJ2-7; D unclear. The ends were cut back, 0 bases at V and 0 bases at J, with 7 bases in the middle. The CDR3 sequence is 14 residues long. Germline V gene data show CDR1 as SGHRS and CDR2 as YFSETQ. The CDR3 reads CASSLETASYEQYF. The CDR3 DNA sequence: TGCGCCAGCAGCTTGGAGACTGCCTCCTACGAGCAGTACTTC.

This clonotype has ten or more counts. V usage is TRBV12-3 or TRBV12-4 and J usage is TRBJ2-3; 13 positions agree with TRBD2. CDR3 length: 15 residues. The J segment lost 2 bases and the V segment lost 6 bases, leaving 2 bases of the junction unmatched. CDR3 in amino acids: CASRTSGGITDTQYF. CDR3 DNA sequence: TGTGCCAGCAGGACTAGCGGGGGGATCACAGATACGCAGTATTTT.

This clonotype was seen ten or more times. This chain uses TRBV5-1 with TRBJ2-7, with 9 bases aligning to TRBD2. Germline V lookup: CDR1 SGHRS, CDR2 YFSETQ. The length of the CDR3 is 17 residues. The V segment lost 0 bases and the J segment 5 bases; nucleotides outside the gene matches: 12. CDR3 in amino acids: CASSLVALAGREDEQYV. The CDR3 DNA is TGCGCCAGCAGCTTGGTAGCCCTAGCGGGGCGAGAGGACGAGCAGTACGTC.

This clonotype was counted at least ten times. CDR3 DNA sequence: TGTGCCAGCAGTTTAGCGCGGGGGACAGGGGACGGTTCACCCCTCCACTTT. Its translation: CASSLARGTGDGSPLHF. J is TRBJ1-6 and V is TRBV12-3 or TRBV12-4; 10 positions agree with TRBD1. V shed 0 bases, J shed 9 bases, and the junction held 8 bases outside the gene matches. This CDR3 is built from 17 residues.

Ten or more counts support this clonotype. The chain is built from TRBV10-3 and TRBJ2-3, with 11 bases aligning to TRBD2. CDR3 size: 16 residues. Germline lookup yields CDR1 ENHRY and CDR2 SYGVKD. The V segment lost 7 bases and the J segment 0 bases; nucleotides outside the gene matches: 6. The DNA for the CDR3 is TGTGCCATCAAAACGGGACTAGCGGTTAGCACAGATACGCAGTATTTT. Residues: CAIKTGLAVSTDTQYF.

This clonotype occurred a few times. The chain combines TRBV4-3 with TRBJ1-5; D is ambiguous. The germline gives CDR1 LGHNA, CDR2 YSLEER. The V gene lost 3 bases and the J gene lost 5 bases, with 17 bases spanning the gap. The CDR3 length is 16 residues. CDR3: CASSQNVWAHDQPQHF. The CDR3 DNA follows: TGCGCCAGCAGCCAGAATGTTTGGGCACATGATCAGCCCCAGCATTTT.